This T cell receptor beta chain was identified in a study of CXCR3-negative and CXCR3-positive naive CD8 T cells. About the research overall: Across all libraries, TRB reads numbered about 135 million, with about 1.5 +/- 0.3 million in each library. Regarding the study as a whole: Because surface CD5 did not distinguish the naive subsets, TCR strength was inferred from TRB CDR3 properties. Naive subsets were similarly diverse, while memory CD8+ repertoires were much less diverse.

With respect to this clonotype: Antigen: not known.

TRB cDNA libraries were made by UMI-labeled 5' RACE. TCRdb reprocessed the 5' RACE reads; each CDR3 protein has one entry and no DNA is given. Its listing shows 100,000 to 150,000 distinct CDR3 sequences. CDR3 size: 13 residues. CDR1 and CDR2 (germline): MNHEY, SMNVEV (reference sequence). Sequencing input: naive CXCR3- CD8+ T cells from blood. Indicated subset: CD45RO-CCR7+CD27+CD95- naive CD8+ T cells lacking CXCR3 (TNR3-). The V call is TRBV27, the J call TRBJ2-1; TCRdb selects TRBD1, and the lack of DNA leaves this call unchecked. The clonotype was recovered from a human donor in good health. Some clones in this sample may be carry-over from other donors' samples. CDR3 sequence reads: CASSSGQYNEQFF.